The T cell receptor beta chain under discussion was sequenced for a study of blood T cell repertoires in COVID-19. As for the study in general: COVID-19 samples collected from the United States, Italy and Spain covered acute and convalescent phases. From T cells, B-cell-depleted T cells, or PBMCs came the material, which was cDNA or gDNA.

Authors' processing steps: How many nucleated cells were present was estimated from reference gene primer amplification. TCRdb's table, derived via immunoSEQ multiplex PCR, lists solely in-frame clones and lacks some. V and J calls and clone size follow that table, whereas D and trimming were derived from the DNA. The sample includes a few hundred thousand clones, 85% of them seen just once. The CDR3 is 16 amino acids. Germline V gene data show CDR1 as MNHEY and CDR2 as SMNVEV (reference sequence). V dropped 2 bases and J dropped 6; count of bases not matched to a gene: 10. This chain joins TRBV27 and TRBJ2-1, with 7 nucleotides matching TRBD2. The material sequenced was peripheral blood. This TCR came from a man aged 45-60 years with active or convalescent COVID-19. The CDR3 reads CASSLMLGLSTNEQFF. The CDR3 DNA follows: TGTGCCAGCAGTTTAATGCTGGGACTATCAACCAATGAGCAGTTCTTC.